This T cell receptor (beta chain) was recovered during a study of cytomegalovirus exposure and HLA in healthy donors. Whole-study findings and limits: Reportedly, TCR beta sequences accurately predicted HLA-A and HLA-B alleles in most subjects. It was reported that the classifier diagnosed cytomegalovirus status with high specificity and sensitivity in both the original and validation cohorts. Later on, analysis showed that most CMV-associated TCR beta chains appeared to be HLA-restricted.

The germline V gene encodes CDR1 SGHVS and CDR2 FNYEAQ. V was clipped by 5 bases and J by 1 base, with 11 bases between them. This CDR3 spans 14 amino acids. Concerning this clone: Its cognate antigen is unknown.

A multiplex PCR was run with 60 Vbeta primers and 13 Jbeta primers. Profiling relied on immunoSEQ multiplex PCR, and the TCRdb table lists in-frame clones only, not all of them. The sample records 90,000 to 150,000 clones, approximately 8.6% being singletons. The sample comprised PBMCs. J is TRBJ1-1 and V is TRBV7-6; D remains ambiguous. This clonotype was obtained from a middle-aged woman in good health and CMV-seropositive. CDR3 coding DNA: TGTGCCAGCAGCATAAGAGAAAGGAACACTGAAGCTTTCTTT. Its protein is CASSIRERNTEAFF.